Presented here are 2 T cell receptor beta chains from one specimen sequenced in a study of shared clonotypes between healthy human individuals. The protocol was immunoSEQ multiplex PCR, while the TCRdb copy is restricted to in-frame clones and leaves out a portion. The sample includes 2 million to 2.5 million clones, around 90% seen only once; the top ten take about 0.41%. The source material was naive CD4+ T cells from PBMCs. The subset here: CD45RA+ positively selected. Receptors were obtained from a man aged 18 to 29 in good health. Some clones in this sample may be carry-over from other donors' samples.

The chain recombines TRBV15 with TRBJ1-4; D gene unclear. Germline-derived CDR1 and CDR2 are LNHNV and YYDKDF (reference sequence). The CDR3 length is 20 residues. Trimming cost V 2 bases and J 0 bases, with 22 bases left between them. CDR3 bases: TGTGCCACCAGCAGATACCCCCGTCAGACGGCGAAAGCAACTAATGAAAAACTGTTTTTT. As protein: CATSRYPRQTAKATNEKLFF.

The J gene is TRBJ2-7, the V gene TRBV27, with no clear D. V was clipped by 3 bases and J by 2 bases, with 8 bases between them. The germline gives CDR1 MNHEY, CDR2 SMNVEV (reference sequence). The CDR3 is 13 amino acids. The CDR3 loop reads CASSFLGTYEQYF. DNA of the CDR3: TGTGCCAGCAGTTTTTTGGGCACCTACGAGCAGTACTTC.